Presented here are 9 T cell receptor beta chains from one specimen sequenced in a study of early T cells in non-severe SARS-CoV-2 infection. TCRdb re-analysed the 5' RACE reads in MiXCR, keeping a single row per CDR3 protein. The sample yields 37,000 or so distinct CDR3 sequences, 4.5% to 5% seen once. Sequencing was done on a sample of whole blood. The receptors come from an adult who was a healthcare worker with PCR-confirmed SARS-CoV-2 infection or an uninfected control (not recorded which).

This clonotype appeared a few times. V gene TRBV15 combines with J gene TRBJ1-2; no reliable D call. Germline CDR1 and CDR2: LNHNV and YYDKDF (reference sequence). CDR3 size: 15 residues. Between the trimmed V and J ends, which lost 0 bases and 1 base, there was a span of 9 bases. The chain's CDR3 is CATSREGSLNYGYTF. The CDR3 coding sequence is TGTGCCACCAGCAGAGAGGGTTCACTTAACTATGGCTACACCTTC.

With regard to this clonotype: One end of the junction fails to match germline, which may point to a read error. CDR3 nucleotide sequence: TGCTGTGCTAGAGGTTTGGGCAGGGCGGATGAGCAGTTCTTC. Translation gives CCARGLGRADEQFF. The gene calls are TRBV20-1 and TRBJ2-1; D perhaps matches TRBD1 (5 bases). The germline CDR1 and CDR2 sequences are DFQATT and SNEGSKA (reference sequence). This CDR3 has 14 residues.

At least ten counts were recorded for this clonotype. The rearrangement links TRBV4-2 to TRBJ2-3; TRBD1 agrees at 7 bases. Germline lookup yields CDR1 LGHNA and CDR2 YNFKEQ. J was trimmed by 2 bases and V by 4 bases; bases with no gene match: 6. The CDR3 has 15 amino acids. The CDR3 loop reads CASSLGQETTDTQYF. The DNA for the CDR3 is TGTGCCAGCAGCCTAGGACAGGAGACCACAGATACGCAGTATTTT.

This clonotype was seen repeatedly, ten times or more. This chain connects TRBV5-6 to TRBJ2-7, with D maybe TRBD2 (5 bases). Germline CDR1 reads SGHDT; CDR2 reads YYEEEE. There are 15 residues in the CDR3. The V gene lost 1 base and the J gene lost 5 bases, with 16 bases spanning the gap. CDR3 in amino acids: CASSLLRGSPHEQYF. The CDR3 DNA reads as TGTGCCAGCAGCTTGCTTCGAGGGAGTCCCCACGAGCAGTACTTC.

J is TRBJ2-7 and V is TRBV18; 11 nucleotides line up with TRBD2. The CDR3 consists of 17 residues. V was pared by 0 bases and J by 1 base, with 5 bases of the junction left unmatched. The germline V gene has CDR1 KGHSH and CDR2 LQKENI. In DNA, the CDR3 is TGTGCCAGCTCACCACCAGGACTAGCGGGTATATCCTACGAGCAGTACTTC. It is translated as CASSPPGLAGISYEQYF.

This clonotype was picked up a small number of times. DNA for the CDR3: TGTGCCAGCAGTCTGTCCTCCCAAGAGACCCAGTACTTC. Residues: CASSLSSQETQYF. The chain is built from TRBV7-6 and TRBJ2-5; D ambiguous. V lost 6 bases to trimming and J lost 1 base, with 9 bases between them. Germline V CDR1 and CDR2: SGHVS, FNYEAQ. The CDR3 is made up of 13 amino acids.

In this sample, this clonotype is medium-sized. The chain links TRBV12-3 or TRBV12-4 to TRBJ2-6, with 7 bases identical to TRBD1. Losses at the gene ends were 6 bases for V and 4 bases for J; bases not matched to a gene: 6. This CDR3 is built from 15 residues. The CDR3 loop is CASSNRDSGANVLTF. CDR3 nucleotide sequence: TGTGCCAGCAGCAACAGGGACAGCGGGGCCAACGTCCTGACTTTC.

This clonotype came up a few times. The chain is built from TRBV3-1 and TRBJ1-6, with D perhaps TRBD1 (5 bases). The V end lost 3 bases, the J end lost 5 bases, and 17 bases lay between the germline ends. Germline V CDR1 and CDR2: LGHDT, YNNKEL (reference sequence). This CDR3 has 17 amino acids. The CDR3 here is CASSQSPATVNNSPLHF. The CDR3 region has the DNA TGTGCCAGCAGCCAGTCCCCCGCGACAGTTAATAATTCACCCCTCCACTTT.

The chain recombines TRBV6-2 or TRBV6-3 with TRBJ1-1, with TRBD1 as a possible D gene (5 bases). This CDR3 region has 15 residues. CDR1 and CDR2 (germline): MNHEY, SVGEGT. V was cut by 2 bases and J by 5 bases, with 15 bases left in between. The CDR3: CASSYNGGQVTEAFF. The DNA for the CDR3 is TGTGCCAGCAGTTACAATGGGGGTCAGGTTACTGAAGCTTTCTTT.